Sequencing of this T cell receptor (beta chain) was carried out in a study of PD-1 blockade in classical Hodgkin lymphoma. Overall study results and limits: Individuals initiating nivolumab under 1 year after ASCT were excluded.

Sequenced by immunoSEQ multiplex PCR; TCRdb stores in-frame clones only, minus some. The profile shows 50,000 or so clones, about 75% of them singletons. Of note for this clone: What it binds is not known.

This CDR3 contains 11 residues. Germline V gene sequence: CDR1 SGHDN, CDR2 FVKESK. The V end was cut by 1 base, the J end by 4 bases, with 0 bases between. Time point reported: cycle 4 day 1 (C4D1), after less than 7 weeks of nivolumab. With no exception, relapse followed autologous stem cell transplantation in all patients, and brentuximab vedotin exposure varied. This rearrangement joins TRBV14 to TRBJ2-3, with no clear D. The clonotype was recovered from a human donor with classical Hodgkin lymphoma. The starting material was peripheral blood mononuclear cells (PBMCs), obtained before the fourth cycle of nivolumab. CDR3 in DNA: TGTGCCAGCAGCCAAGCAGATACGCAGTATTTT. This translates into CASSQADTQYF.